Judged by abundance, the clone carrying this T cell receptor beta chain is medium-sized. Its specificity is unknown. This sample is drawn from a study of CD8 T cells in ankylosing spondylitis. TCRdb fed the 5' RACE reads into MiXCR, producing one record per CDR3 protein. The repertoire has 290,000 or so distinct CDR3 sequences, 20% to 25% of them found once; the top ten carry about 3.5%. Study outcomes and limitations: Matched ankylosing spondylitis synovial fluid reportedly showed significant enrichment of disease-linked clones. A motif of roughly 8 highly homologous TCR beta variants was seen as apparently characteristic of ankylosing spondylitis blood.

The CDR3 is 15 residues long. V dropped 7 bases and J dropped 3; count of bases not matched to a gene: 12. CDR1 is MNHNS and CDR2 is SASEGT in the germline V gene. The sequence was collected from a female donor with ankylosing spondylitis or in good health (not recorded which). Specimen: blood, either unsorted or a sorted T cell fraction (not recorded which). The rearrangement links TRBV6-1 to TRBJ2-7; 7 bases map to TRBD1. The chain's CDR3 is CASINPRDSHYEQYF. CDR3 sequence (DNA): TGTGCCAGCATAAATCCCCGGGACAGCCACTACGAGCAGTACTTC.